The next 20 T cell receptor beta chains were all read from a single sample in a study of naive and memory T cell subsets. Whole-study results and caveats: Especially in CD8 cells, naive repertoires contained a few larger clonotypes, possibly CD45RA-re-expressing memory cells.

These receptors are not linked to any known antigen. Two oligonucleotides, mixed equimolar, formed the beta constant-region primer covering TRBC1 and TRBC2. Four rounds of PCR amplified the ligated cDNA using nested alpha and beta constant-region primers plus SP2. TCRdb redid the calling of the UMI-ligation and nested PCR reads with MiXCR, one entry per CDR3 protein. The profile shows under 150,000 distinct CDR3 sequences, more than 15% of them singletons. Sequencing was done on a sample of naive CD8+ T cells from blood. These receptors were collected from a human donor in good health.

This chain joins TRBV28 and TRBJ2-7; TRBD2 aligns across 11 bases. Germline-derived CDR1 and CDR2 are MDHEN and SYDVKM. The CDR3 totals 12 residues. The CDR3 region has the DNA TGTGCAGCCACTAGCGGGGGCTACGAGCAGTACTTC. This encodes CAATSGGYEQYF.

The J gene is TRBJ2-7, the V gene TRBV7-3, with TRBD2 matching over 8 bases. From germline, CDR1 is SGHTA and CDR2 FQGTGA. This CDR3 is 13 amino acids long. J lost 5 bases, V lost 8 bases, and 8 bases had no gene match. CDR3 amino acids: CASAKREGHEQYF. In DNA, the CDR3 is TGTGCCAGCGCAAAACGGGAGGGCCACGAGCAGTACTTC.

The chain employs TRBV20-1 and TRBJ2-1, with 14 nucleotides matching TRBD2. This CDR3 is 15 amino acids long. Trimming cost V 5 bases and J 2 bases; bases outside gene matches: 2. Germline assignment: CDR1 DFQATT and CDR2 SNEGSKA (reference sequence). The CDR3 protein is CSAGTSGSTYNEQFF. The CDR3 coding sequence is TGCAGTGCTGGGACTAGCGGGAGTACCTACAATGAGCAGTTCTTC.

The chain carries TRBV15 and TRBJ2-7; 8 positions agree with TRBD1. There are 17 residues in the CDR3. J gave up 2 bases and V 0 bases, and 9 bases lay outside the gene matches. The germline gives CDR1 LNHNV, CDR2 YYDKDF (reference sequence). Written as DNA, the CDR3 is TGTGCCACCAGCAGAGATCCGGGCAGGGGGCTTCCCTACGAGCAGTACTTC. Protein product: CATSRDPGRGLPYEQYF. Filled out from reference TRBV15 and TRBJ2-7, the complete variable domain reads DAMVIQNPRYQVTQFGKPVTLSCSQTLNHNVMYWYQQKSSQAPKLLFHYYDKDFNNEADTPDNFQSRRPNTSFCFLDIRSPGLGDTAMYLCATSRDPGRGLPYEQYFGPGTRLTVT.

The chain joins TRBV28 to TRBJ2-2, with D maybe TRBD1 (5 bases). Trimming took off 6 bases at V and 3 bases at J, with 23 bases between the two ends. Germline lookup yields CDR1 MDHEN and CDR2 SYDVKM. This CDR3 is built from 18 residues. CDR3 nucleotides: TGTGCCAGCAGCCGACCAACAGGCCCTCCTATGGACACCGGGGAGCTGTTTTTT. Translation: CASSRPTGPPMDTGELFF.

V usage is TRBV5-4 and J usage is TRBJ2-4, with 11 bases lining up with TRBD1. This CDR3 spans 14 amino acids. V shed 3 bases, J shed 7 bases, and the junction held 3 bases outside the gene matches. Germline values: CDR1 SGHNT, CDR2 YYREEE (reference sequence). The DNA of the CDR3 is TGTGCCAGCAGCTGGGACAGGGGGTCGAACATTCAGTACTTC. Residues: CASSWDRGSNIQYF.

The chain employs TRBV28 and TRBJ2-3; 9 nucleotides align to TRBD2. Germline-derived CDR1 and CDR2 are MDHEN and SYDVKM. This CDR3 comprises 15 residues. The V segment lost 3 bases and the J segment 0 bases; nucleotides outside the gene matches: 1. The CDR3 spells CASSFLAGSTDTQYF. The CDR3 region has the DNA TGTGCCAGCAGTTTTCTAGCGGGAAGCACAGATACGCAGTATTTT.

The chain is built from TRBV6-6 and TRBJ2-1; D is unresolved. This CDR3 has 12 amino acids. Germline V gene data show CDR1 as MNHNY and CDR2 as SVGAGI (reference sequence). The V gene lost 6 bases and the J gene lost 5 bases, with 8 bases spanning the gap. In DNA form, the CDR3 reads TGTGCCAGCAGCATTCTAGACAATGAGCAGTTCTTC. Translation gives CASSILDNEQFF.

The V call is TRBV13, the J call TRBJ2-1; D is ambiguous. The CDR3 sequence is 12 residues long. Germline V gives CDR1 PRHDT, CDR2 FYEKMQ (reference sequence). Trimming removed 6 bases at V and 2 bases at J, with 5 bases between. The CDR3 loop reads CASRQTYNEQFF. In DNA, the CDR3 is TGTGCCAGCAGGCAAACCTACAATGAGCAGTTCTTC.

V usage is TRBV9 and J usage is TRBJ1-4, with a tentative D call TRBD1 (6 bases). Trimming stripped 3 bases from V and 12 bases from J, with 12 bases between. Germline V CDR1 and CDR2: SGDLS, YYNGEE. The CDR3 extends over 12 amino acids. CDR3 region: CASSASGTQLFF. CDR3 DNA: TGTGCCAGCAGCGCCTCCGGGACACAACTGTTTTTT. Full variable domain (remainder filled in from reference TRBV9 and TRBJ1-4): DSGVTQTPKHLITATGQRVTLRCSPRSGDLSVYWYQQSLDQGLQFLIQYYNGEERAKGNILERFSAQQFPDLHSELNLSSLELGDSALYFCASSASGTQLFFGSGTQLSVL.

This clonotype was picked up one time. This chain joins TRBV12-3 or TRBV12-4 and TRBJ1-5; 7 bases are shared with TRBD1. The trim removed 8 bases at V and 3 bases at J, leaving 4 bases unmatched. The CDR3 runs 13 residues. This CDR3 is CASGGQVNQPQHF. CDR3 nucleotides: TGTGCCAGCGGTGGACAGGTCAATCAGCCCCAGCATTTT.

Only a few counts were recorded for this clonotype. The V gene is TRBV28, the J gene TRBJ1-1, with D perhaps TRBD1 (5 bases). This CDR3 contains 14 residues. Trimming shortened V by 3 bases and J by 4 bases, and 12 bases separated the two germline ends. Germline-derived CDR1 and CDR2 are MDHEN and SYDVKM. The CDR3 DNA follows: TGTGCCAGCAGTTTTGGAACCGGGGGCACTGAAGCTTTCTTT. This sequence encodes CASSFGTGGTEAFF.

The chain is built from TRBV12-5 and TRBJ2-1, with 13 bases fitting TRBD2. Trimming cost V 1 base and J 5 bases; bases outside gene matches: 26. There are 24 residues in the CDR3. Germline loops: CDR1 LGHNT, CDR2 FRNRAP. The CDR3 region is CASGLERTGSRGLAGNPFDNEQFF. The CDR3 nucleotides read TGTGCTAGTGGTTTGGAGCGGACGGGAAGCAGGGGACTAGCGGGGAACCCTTTTGACAATGAGCAGTTCTTC.

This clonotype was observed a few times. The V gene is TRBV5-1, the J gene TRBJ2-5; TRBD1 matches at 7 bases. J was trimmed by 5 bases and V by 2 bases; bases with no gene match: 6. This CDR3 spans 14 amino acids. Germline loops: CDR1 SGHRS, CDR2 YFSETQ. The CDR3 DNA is TGCGCCAGCAGCTTAGACAGGGCGGAGGAGACCCAGTACTTC. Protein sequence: CASSLDRAEETQYF.

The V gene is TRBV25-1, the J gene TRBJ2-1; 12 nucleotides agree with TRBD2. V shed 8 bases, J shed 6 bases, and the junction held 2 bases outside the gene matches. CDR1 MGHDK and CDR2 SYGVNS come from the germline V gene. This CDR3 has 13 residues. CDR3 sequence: CASGTSGLNEQFF. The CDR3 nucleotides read TGTGCCAGCGGGACTAGCGGGCTCAATGAGCAGTTCTTC.

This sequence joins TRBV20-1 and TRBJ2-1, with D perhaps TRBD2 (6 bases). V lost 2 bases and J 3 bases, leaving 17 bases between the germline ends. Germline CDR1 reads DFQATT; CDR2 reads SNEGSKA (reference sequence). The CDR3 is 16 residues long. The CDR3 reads CSARPLAANDYNEQFF. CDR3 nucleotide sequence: TGCAGTGCTAGACCATTAGCGGCTAATGACTACAATGAGCAGTTCTTC.

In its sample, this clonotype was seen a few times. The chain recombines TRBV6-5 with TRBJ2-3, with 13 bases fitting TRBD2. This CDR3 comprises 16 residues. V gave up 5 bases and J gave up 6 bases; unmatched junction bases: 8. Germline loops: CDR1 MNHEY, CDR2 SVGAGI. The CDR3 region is CASSRGLAGERDTQYF. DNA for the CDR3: TGTGCCAGCAGTCGCGGACTAGCGGGAGAGCGTGATACGCAGTATTTT.

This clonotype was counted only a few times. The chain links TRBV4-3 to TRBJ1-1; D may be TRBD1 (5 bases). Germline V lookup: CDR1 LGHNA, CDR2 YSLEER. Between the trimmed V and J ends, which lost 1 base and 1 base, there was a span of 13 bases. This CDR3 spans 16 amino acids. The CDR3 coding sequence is TGCGCCAGCAGCCAAGTGTGGGGCGACAGGAACACTGAAGCTTTCTTT. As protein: CASSQVWGDRNTEAFF.

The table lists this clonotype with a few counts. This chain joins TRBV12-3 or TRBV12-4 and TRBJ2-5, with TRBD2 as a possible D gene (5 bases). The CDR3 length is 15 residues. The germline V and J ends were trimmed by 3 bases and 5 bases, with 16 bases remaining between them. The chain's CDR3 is CASSFTLAGGETQYF. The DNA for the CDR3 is TGTGCCAGCAGTTTTACGTTGGCGGGCGGGGAGACCCAGTACTTC.

Here the CDR3 DNA reads TGTGCCACCCGGGGGTCCGGGGAGCTGTTTTTT. It codes for CATRGSGELFF. The chain recombines TRBV24-1 with TRBJ2-2; D might be TRBD2 (6 bases). V lost 9 bases and J lost 6, with 7 bases in between. The germline gives CDR1 KGHDR, CDR2 SFDVKD. The CDR3 runs 11 residues.